A selection of T cell receptor beta chains follows, all from one sample in a study of T cell responses to AZD1222 COVID-19 vaccine. Sequencing was performed with immunoSEQ multiplex PCR; in TCRdb, only in-frame clones are kept and a portion is missing. The repertoire holds about 160,000 clones, with 80% to 95% as singletons. The specimen comprised peripheral blood, sampled 28 days after the second AZD1222 dose. These receptors originate from an adult who received the AZD1222 COVID-19 vaccine. Each CDR3 is given with its conserved first and last residue. The order of the fields is clone size, J gene, D gene, V gene, CDR3 DNA, CDR3 protein. A D gene is named only where the DNA matches it firmly. Clone size is given for some rows only: seen once, a few or many times, or a class if the clone is expanded.

NA,TRBJ1-2,TRBD1,TRBV18,TGTGCCAGCTCATCCAGCGACAGGGCGGATGGCTACACCTTC,CASSSSDRADGYTF
NA,TRBJ2-3,TRBD2,TRBV7-9,TGTGCCAGCAGCCCGCGACTAGCGGGAGAGGTCACAGATACGCAGTATTTT,CASSPRLAGEVTDTQYF
NA,TRBJ2-7,TRBD2,TRBV27,TGTGCCAGCAGCAAAGGACTAGCCTACGAGCAGTACTTC,CASSKGLAYEQYF
NA,TRBJ2-7,TRBD2,TRBV3-1/TRBV3-2,TGTGCCAGCAGCCGTGCTAGCGGGAGAAGTGACGAGCAGTACTTC,CASSRASGRSDEQYF
NA,TRBJ2-1,TRBD2,TRBV9,TGTGCCAGCAGCGTAGGACTAGCGGGAGTAAGGGCCAATGAGCAGTTCTTC,CASSVGLAGVRANEQFF
NA,TRBJ1-6,NA,TRBV3-1/TRBV3-2,TGTGCCAGCAGCCAAGATGGCGGACAGCGATCACCCCTCCACTTT,CASSQDGGQRSPLHF
NA,TRBJ2-7,NA,TRBV7-9,TGTGCCAGCAGCTTAGGTGTAGCCGCCTACGAGCAGTACTTC,CASSLGVAAYEQYF
NA,TRBJ2-7,NA,TRBV28,TGTGCCAGCAGTACCCCCCCGACAGAGAATCCTTACGAGCAGTACTTC,CASSTPPTENPYEQYF
NA,TRBJ1-2,TRBD1,TRBV3-1/TRBV3-2,TGTGCCAGCAGCCTTGGGACAGGGAGGTTTGGCTACACCTTC,CASSLGTGRFGYTF
NA,TRBJ2-7,TRBD1,TRBV3-1/TRBV3-2,TGTGCCAGCAGCCATGGACGACAGGGGTTCGAGCAGTACTTC,CASSHGRQGFEQYF
once,TRBJ1-6,NA,TRBV5-8,TGTGCCAGCAGCCTGGCCGGGGGAGGTTCACCCCTCCACTTT,CASSLAGGGSPLHF
NA,TRBJ1-2,TRBD1,TRBV18,TGTGCCAGCTCACCATTCCGGGACAGGGATTTTGGCTACACCTTC,CASSPFRDRDFGYTF
NA,TRBJ2-7,NA,TRBV5-1,TGCGCCAGCAGCCCCCCGAGTGAGGGAAACGAGCAGTACTTC,CASSPPSEGNEQYF
NA,TRBJ2-7,NA,TRBV5-4,TGTGCCAGCAGCTTGTCAGGCGACCCCTACGAGCAGTACTTC,CASSLSGDPYEQYF
NA,TRBJ2-1,NA,TRBV24-1,TGTGCCACCAGTGACCCCAAACCGGGCCTATTGAACAGAGGGGGCTCCTACAATGAGCAGTTCTTC,CATSDPKPGLLNRGGSYNEQFF
NA,TRBJ1-2,NA,TRBV19,TGTGCCAGTAGTACGAGACAGGTCTTGGGTGGCTACACCTTC,CASSTRQVLGGYTF